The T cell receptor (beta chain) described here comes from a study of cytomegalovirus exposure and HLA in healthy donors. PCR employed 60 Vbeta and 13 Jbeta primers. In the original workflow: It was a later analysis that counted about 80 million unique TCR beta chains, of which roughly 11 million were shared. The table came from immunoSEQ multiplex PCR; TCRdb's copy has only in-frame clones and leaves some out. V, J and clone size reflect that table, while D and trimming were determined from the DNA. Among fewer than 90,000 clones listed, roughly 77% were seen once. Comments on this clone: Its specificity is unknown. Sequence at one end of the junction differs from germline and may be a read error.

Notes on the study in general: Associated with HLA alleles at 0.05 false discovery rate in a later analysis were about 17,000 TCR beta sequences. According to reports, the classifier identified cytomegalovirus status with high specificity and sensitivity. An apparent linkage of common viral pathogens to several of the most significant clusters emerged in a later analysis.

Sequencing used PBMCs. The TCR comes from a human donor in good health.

The CDR3 protein is CASSQDSSRGNYGYPF. CDR3 nucleotides: TGCGCCAGCAGCCAAGATAGCAGCCGGGGGAACTATGGCTACCCCTTC. The rearrangement uses TRBV4-1 and TRBJ1-2, with D perhaps matching TRBD1 (5 bases). This CDR3 has 16 residues. CDR1 is MGHRA and CDR2 is YSYEKL in the germline V gene.